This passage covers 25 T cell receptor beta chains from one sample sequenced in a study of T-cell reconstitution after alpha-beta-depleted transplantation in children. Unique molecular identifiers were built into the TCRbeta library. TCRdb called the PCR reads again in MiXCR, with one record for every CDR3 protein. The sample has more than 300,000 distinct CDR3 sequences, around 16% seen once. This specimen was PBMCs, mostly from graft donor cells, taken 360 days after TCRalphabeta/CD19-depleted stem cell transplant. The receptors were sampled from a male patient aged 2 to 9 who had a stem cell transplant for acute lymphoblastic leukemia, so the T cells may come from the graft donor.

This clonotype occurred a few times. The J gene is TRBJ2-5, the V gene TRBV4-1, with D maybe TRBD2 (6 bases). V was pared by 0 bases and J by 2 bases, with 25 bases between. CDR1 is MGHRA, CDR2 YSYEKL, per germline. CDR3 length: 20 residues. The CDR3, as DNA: TGCGCCAGCAGCCAAGATAAGGGGAGAGTCGGGAGTGGGGTTCAAGAGACCCAGTACTTC. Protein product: CASSQDKGRVGSGVQETQYF.

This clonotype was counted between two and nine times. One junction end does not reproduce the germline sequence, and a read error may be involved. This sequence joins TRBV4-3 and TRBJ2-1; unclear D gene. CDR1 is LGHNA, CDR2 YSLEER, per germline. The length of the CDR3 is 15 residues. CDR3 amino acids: CASSQEIGFYSEQFF. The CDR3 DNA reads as TGCGCCAGCAGCCAAGAGATAGGGTTCTACAGTGAGCAGTTCTTC.

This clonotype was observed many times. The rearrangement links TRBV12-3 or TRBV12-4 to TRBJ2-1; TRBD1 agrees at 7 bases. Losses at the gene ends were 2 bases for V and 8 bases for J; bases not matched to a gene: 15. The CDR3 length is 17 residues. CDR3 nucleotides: TGTGCCAGCAGTTTAAGAACAGGGGCGGTAGGTTACGATGAGCAGTTCTTC. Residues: CASSLRTGAVGYDEQFF.

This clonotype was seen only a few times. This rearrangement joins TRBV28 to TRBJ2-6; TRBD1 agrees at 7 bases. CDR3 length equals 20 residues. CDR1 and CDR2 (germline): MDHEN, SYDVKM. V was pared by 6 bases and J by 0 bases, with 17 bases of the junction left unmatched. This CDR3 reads CASSTPGRDRGLSGANVLTF. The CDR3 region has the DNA TGTGCCAGCAGCACCCCTGGCCGGGACAGAGGCCTCTCTGGGGCCAACGTCCTGACTTTC.

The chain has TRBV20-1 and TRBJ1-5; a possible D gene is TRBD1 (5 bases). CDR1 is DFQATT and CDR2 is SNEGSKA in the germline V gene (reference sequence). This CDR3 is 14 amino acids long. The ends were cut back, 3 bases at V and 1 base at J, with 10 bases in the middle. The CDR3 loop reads CSASPRVSNQPQHF. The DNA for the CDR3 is TGCAGTGCTAGCCCCAGGGTAAGCAATCAGCCCCAGCATTTT.

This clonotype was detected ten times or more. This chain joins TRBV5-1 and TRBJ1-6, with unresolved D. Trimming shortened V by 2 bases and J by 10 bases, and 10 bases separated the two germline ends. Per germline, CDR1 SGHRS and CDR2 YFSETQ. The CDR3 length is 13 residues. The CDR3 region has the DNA TGCGCCAGCAGCTTCCAGAGGAACTCACCCCTCCACTTT. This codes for CASSFQRNSPLHF.

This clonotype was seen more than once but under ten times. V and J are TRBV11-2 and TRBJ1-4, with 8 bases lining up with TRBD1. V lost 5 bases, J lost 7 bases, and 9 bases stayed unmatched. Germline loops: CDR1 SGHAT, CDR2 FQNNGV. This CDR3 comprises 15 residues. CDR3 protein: CASSPLRGRGEKLFF. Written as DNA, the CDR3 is TGTGCCAGCAGCCCCCTCAGGGGGCGCGGTGAAAAACTGTTTTTT. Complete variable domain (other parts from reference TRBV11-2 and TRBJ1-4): EAGVAQSPRYKIIEKRQSVAFWCNPISGHATLYWYQQILGQGPKLLIQFQNNGVVDDSQLPKDRFSAERLKGVDSTLKIQPAKLEDSAVYLCASSPLRGRGEKLFFGSGTQLSVL.

This chain's CDR3 is CASSQVLDYNEQFF. The CDR3 nucleotides read TGTGCCAGCAGCCAAGTTCTAGATTACAATGAGCAGTTCTTC. The chain carries TRBV3-1 and TRBJ2-1; no clear D gene. The germline gives CDR1 LGHDT, CDR2 YNNKEL (reference sequence). CDR3 length equals 14 residues. With 1 base removed from V and 4 bases from J, the gap between germline ends came to 8 bases.

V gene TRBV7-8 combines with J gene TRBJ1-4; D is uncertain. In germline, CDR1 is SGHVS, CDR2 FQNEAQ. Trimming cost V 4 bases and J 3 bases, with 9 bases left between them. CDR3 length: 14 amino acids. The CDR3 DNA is TGTGCCAGCAGCTCCCCAACCTCTAATGAAAAACTGTTTTTT. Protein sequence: CASSSPTSNEKLFF.

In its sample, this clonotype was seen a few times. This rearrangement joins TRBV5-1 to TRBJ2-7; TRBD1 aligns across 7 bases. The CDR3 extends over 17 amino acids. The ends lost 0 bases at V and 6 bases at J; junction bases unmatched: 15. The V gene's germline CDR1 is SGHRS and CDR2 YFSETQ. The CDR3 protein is CASSLVPPAQGTGEQYF. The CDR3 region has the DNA TGCGCCAGCAGCTTGGTACCTCCGGCACAGGGGACGGGCGAGCAGTACTTC.

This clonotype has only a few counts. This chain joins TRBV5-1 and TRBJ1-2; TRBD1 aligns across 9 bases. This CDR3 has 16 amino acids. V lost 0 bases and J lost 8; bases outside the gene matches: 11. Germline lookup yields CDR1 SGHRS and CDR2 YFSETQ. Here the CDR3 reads CASSLDYAGQGNGYTF. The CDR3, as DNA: TGCGCCAGCAGCTTGGATTATGCGGGACAGGGAAACGGCTACACCTTC.

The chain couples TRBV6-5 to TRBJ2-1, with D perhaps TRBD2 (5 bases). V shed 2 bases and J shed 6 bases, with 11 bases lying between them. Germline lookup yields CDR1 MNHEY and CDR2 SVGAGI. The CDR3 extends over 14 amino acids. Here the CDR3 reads CASSYVGEGNEQFF. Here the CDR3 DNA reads TGTGCCAGCAGTTACGTGGGTGAGGGCAATGAGCAGTTCTTC.

This CDR3 is CASTDPGQTETQYF. CDR3 coding DNA: TGTGCCAGCACCGACCCTGGGCAGACGGAGACCCAGTACTTC. The chain carries TRBV7-8 and TRBJ2-5; D not resolved. Trimming took 7 bases from V and 5 from J, leaving 17 bases between them. Looked up from germline, CDR1 is SGHVS and CDR2 is FQNEAQ. The CDR3 is 14 residues long.

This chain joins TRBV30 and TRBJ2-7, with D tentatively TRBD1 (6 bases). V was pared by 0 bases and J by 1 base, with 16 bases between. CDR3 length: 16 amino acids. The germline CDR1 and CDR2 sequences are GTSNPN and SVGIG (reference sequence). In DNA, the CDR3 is TGTGCCTGGAGTGTAGGGGGACATATCCCATCCTACGAGCAGTACTTC. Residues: CAWSVGGHIPSYEQYF.

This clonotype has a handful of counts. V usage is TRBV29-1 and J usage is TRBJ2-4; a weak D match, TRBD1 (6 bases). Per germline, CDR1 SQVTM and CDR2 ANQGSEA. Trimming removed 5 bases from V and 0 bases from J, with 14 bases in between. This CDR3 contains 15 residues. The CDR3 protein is CSVLTVDRAKNIQYF. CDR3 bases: TGCAGCGTTTTAACGGTGGACAGAGCCAAAAACATTCAGTACTTC. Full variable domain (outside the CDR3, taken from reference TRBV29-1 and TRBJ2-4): SAVISQKPSRDICQRGTSLTIQCQVDSQVTMMFWYRQQPGQSLTLIATANQGSEATYESGFVIDKFPISRPNLTFSTLTVSNMSPEDSSIYLCSVLTVDRAKNIQYFGAGTRLSVL.

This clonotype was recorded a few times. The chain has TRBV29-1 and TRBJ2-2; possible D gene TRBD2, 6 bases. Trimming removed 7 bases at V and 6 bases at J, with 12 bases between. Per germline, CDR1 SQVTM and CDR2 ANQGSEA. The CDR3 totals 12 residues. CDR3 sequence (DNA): TGCAGCGCCCGGGAGAGTCCCGGGGAGCTGTTTTTT. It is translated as CSARESPGELFF.

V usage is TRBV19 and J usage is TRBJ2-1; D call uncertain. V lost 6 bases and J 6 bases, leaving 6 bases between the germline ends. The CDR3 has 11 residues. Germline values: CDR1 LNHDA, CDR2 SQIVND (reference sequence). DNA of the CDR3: TGTGCCAGTAGGACCTCCAATGAGCAGTTCTTC. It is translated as CASRTSNEQFF.

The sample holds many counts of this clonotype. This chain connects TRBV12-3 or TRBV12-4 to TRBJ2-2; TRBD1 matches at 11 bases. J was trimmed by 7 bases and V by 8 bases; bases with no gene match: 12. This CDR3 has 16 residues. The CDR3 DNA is TGTGCCAGCGGACGCAGGACAGGGGGCGCCGACGGGGAGCTGTTTTTT. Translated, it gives CASGRRTGGADGELFF.

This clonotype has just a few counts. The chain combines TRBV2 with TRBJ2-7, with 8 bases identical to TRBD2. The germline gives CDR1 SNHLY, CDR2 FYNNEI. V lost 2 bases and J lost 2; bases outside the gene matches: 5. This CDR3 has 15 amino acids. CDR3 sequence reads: CASSEQLAAPYEQYF. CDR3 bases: TGTGCCAGCAGTGAACAACTAGCGGCCCCCTACGAGCAGTACTTC.

CDR3 nucleotides: TGTGCCACCAGCATGCCCATCGGCGTAGGAGGAGAGACCCAGTACTTC. Its translation: CATSMPIGVGGETQYF. The V gene is TRBV15, the J gene TRBJ2-5; D is perhaps TRBD2 (5 bases). Germline loops: CDR1 LNHNV, CDR2 YYDKDF (reference sequence). The length of the CDR3 is 16 residues. Trimming removed 4 bases at V and 4 bases at J, with 19 bases between. Combining the CDR3 with reference TRBV15 and TRBJ2-5 gives the whole variable domain DAMVIQNPRYQVTQFGKPVTLSCSQTLNHNVMYWYQQKSSQAPKLLFHYYDKDFNNEADTPDNFQSRRPNTSFCFLDIRSPGLGDTAMYLCATSMPIGVGGETQYFGPGTRLLVL.

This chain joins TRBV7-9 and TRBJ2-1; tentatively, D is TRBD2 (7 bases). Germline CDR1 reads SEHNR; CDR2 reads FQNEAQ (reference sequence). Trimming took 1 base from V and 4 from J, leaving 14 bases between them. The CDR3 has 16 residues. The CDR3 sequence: CASSLGGAGAYNEQFF. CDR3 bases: TGTGCCAGCAGCTTAGGGGGGGCGGGAGCTTACAATGAGCAGTTCTTC.

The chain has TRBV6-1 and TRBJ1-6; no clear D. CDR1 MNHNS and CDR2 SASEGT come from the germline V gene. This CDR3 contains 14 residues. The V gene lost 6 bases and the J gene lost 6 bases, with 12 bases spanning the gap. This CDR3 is CASRSPGINSPLHF. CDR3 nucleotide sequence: TGTGCCAGCAGATCTCCTGGGATTAATTCACCCCTCCACTTT.

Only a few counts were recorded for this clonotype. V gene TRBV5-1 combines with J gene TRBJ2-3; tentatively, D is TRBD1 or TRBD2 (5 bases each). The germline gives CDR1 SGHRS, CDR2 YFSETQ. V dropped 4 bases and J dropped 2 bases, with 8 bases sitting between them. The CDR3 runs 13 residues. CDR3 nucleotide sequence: TGCGCCAGCAGCGGGGGTCTCACAGATACGCAGTATTTT. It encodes CASSGGLTDTQYF.

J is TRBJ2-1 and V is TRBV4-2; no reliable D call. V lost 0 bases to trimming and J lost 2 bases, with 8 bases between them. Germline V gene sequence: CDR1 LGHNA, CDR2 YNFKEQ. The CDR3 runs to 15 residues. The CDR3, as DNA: TGTGCCAGCAGCCAAGAAAAAGGAGCCTACAATGAGCAGTTCTTC. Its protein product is CASSQEKGAYNEQFF.

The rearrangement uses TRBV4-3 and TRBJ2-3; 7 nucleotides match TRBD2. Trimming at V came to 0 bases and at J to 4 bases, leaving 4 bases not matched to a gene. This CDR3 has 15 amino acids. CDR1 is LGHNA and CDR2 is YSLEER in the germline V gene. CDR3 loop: CASSQDGREPDTQYF. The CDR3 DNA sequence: TGCGCCAGCAGCCAAGATGGGAGGGAACCAGATACGCAGTATTTT.